This passage covers 5 T cell receptor beta chains from one sample sequenced in a study of blood T cell repertoires in COVID-19. Sequenced by immunoSEQ multiplex PCR; TCRdb stores in-frame clones only, minus some. This table holds some 300,000 clones, nearly 90% found once. The sample consisted of PBMCs or T cells enriched from blood (not recorded which). The receptors shown here come from a woman between 45 and 65 years old who had been exposed to COVID-19.

V and J are TRBV11-2 and TRBJ1-2; 8 bases match TRBD1. The length of the CDR3 is 15 residues. The V gene end was trimmed by 5 bases and the J gene end by 4 bases; junction bases not matched to a gene: 9. Germline V CDR1 and CDR2: SGHAT, FQNNGV. The CDR3 sequence is CASSPDRAPFYGYTF. DNA of the CDR3: TGTGCCAGCAGCCCGGACAGGGCTCCTTTCTATGGCTACACCTTC.

The rearrangement uses TRBV15 and TRBJ2-1, with D possibly TRBD1 on 6 matching bases. The CDR3 is 14 residues long. V lost 4 bases to trimming and J lost 6 bases, with 13 bases between them. CDR1 and CDR2 (germline): LNHNV, YYDKDF (reference sequence). CDR3 in amino acids: CATSTGVSVNEQFF. Here the CDR3 DNA reads TGTGCCACCAGCACAGGGGTATCGGTCAATGAGCAGTTCTTC.

The chain is built from TRBV15 and TRBJ1-2; D remains ambiguous. Trimming left V 3 bases short and J 7 bases short, with 21 bases between. The CDR3 covers 16 residues. Germline V gene data show CDR1 as LNHNV and CDR2 as YYDKDF (reference sequence). As DNA, the CDR3 is TGTGCCACCAGCAGTGACTCAAGTCGGTCGGTGGGTGGCTACACCTTC. It yields the protein CATSSDSSRSVGGYTF.

The chain couples TRBV3-1 (or the pseudogene TRBV3-2) to TRBJ2-7, with 11 bases matching TRBD2. J gave up 0 bases and V 4 bases, and 11 bases lay outside the gene matches. Germline values: CDR1 LGHDT, CDR2 YNNKEL (reference sequence). The CDR3 consists of 18 residues. The CDR3 region is CASSPPLAGGPSSYEQYF. The CDR3 region has the DNA TGTGCCAGCAGCCCTCCCCTAGCGGGGGGTCCGAGCTCCTACGAGCAGTACTTC.

The chain joins TRBV6-5 to TRBJ2-1; TRBD1 aligns across 8 bases. The CDR3 totals 16 residues. The V gene end was trimmed by 0 bases and the J gene end by 6 bases; junction bases not matched to a gene: 7. CDR1 is MNHEY, CDR2 SVGAGI, per germline. The CDR3 DNA sequence: TGTGCCAGCAGTTACTCCTCCAGGGGGCGAAGCAATGAGCAGTTCTTC. Translation: CASSYSSRGRSNEQFF.